This TCR beta chain was sequenced in a study of T cell changes during pregnancy in multiple sclerosis. Assay: immunoSEQ multiplex PCR; the TCRdb copy retains only in-frame clones and omits some. Here the sample spans roughly 48,000 clones, around 90% being singletons. Trimming took 6 bases from V and 5 from J; bases not matched to a gene: 0. The CDR3 length is 12 residues. CDR1 is SQVTM, CDR2 ANQGSEA, per germline. The sequences come from CD4+ T cells from peripheral blood mononuclear cells, collected in the second trimester of pregnancy. The chain joins TRBV29-1 to TRBJ2-5, with 13 bases identical to TRBD2. The receptor was derived from a female donor with multiple sclerosis, enrolled in a pregnancy study. CDR3 in amino acids: CSVLAGGETQYF. CDR3 coding DNA: TGCAGCGTACTAGCGGGAGGGGAGACCCAGTACTTC.